The T cell receptor (beta chain) described here comes from a study of post-analysis software for immune sequencing data. Germline CDR1 is SGDLS and CDR2 is YYNGEE. V dropped 4 bases and J dropped 2 bases, with 9 bases sitting between them. This CDR3 contains 13 residues. In regard to this clonotype: As yet, its antigen is unknown.

General observations from the study: With TRBV5-6, TRBV5-1 and TRBV20-1 included, about five TRBV segments were more frequent in patients than in controls. When the samples were clustered directly with F measure, those that had been prepared in the same batch showed strong co-clustering.

The library was made from cDNA and included unique molecular identifiers. TCRdb reprocessed the PCR reads via MiXCR and lists one record per CDR3 protein. The data hold around 770,000 distinct CDR3 sequences, with under 60% observed a single time. The TCR comes from a girl aged 10-17 years with multiple sclerosis. Sequenced: blood. V gene TRBV9 combines with J gene TRBJ1-2; no reliable D call. The CDR3 nucleotides read TGTGCCAGCAGCCACGACTGGAACTATGGCTACACCTTC. Its translation: CASSHDWNYGYTF.